This record covers a single T cell receptor (beta chain). Its matching antigen is unknown. The data were obtained in a study of shared clonotypes between healthy human individuals. Germline V CDR1 and CDR2: LGHNA, YSLEER. CDR3 length equals 14 residues. The V gene end was trimmed by 5 bases and the J gene end by 5 bases; junction bases not matched to a gene: 6. Study outcomes and limitations: In having few donors, the study represented limited genetic and exposure-history diversity. Blood alone was sampled, and tissue repertoires likely differ.

The material for each subset, its genomic DNA, was split evenly across several immunoSEQ plates. In the study's own analysis: As immunoSEQ supplied junction-only sequences (without quality scores), filtering differed. The table came from immunoSEQ multiplex PCR; TCRdb's copy has only in-frame clones and leaves some out. V, J and clone size derive from that table, while D and trimming were established from the DNA sequence. This repertoire shows roughly 1,500,000 clones, roughly 98.5% found once; its top ten account for over 0.3%. The chain is built from TRBV4-3 and TRBJ2-7; 10 bases agree with TRBD2. Source material: naive CD4+ T cells sorted from blood. Subset specified: CD45RA+ positively selected. The clonotype comes from a man aged 25 to 45 in good health. The CDR3, as DNA: TGCGCCAGCAGCAGGCTAGCGGGAGCCCACGAGCAGTACTTC. It yields the protein CASSRLAGAHEQYF.